The 26 T cell receptor beta chains presented below share a single source sample, sequenced in a study of blood T cells in healthy people across ages. Primers used in a second PCR of about 7 to 12 cycles were a sample-barcoded 5' primer and a J-beta primer mix. One entry per CDR3 protein, called by TCRdb with MiXCR from the 5' RACE reads. Among about 2 million distinct CDR3 sequences listed, around 50% were seen once. Sample: blood. The source is a woman aged 40 to 49 in good health.

The genes are TRBV5-4 and TRBJ2-3, with a weak D call TRBD1 (5 bases). Trimming removed 2 bases at V and 7 bases at J, with 8 bases between. The CDR3 has 12 residues. The germline V gene encodes CDR1 SGHNT and CDR2 YYREEE (reference sequence). CDR3 loop: CASSFRANTQYF. CDR3 nucleotides: TGTGCCAGCAGCTTCAGGGCTAATACGCAGTATTTT.

The CDR3: CASSLVAGSYGYTF. The CDR3, as DNA: TGCGCCAGCAGCTTGGTAGCAGGGAGCTATGGCTACACCTTC. The V gene is TRBV5-1, the J gene TRBJ1-2, with a possible D match to TRBD1 (5 bases). Germline V CDR1 and CDR2: SGHRS, YFSETQ. The V end lost 0 bases, the J end lost 4 bases, and 10 bases lay between the germline ends. The CDR3 runs 14 residues.

The genes are TRBV20-1 and TRBJ1-2, with TRBD1 as a possible D gene (6 bases). Germline CDR1 reads DFQATT; CDR2 reads SNEGSKA (reference sequence). V lost 4 bases and J lost 8, with 20 bases in between. This CDR3 contains 14 residues. The CDR3 sequence is CSATTGRGRGGYTF. CDR3 nucleotides: TGCAGTGCTACTACAGGGCGCGGAAGGGGGGGCTACACCTTC.

The chain recombines TRBV28 with TRBJ1-2; D possibly corresponds to TRBD1 (5 bases). The V and J ends lost 7 bases and 4 bases respectively, with 19 bases between them. The V gene's germline CDR1 is MDHEN and CDR2 SYDVKM. The CDR3 runs to 15 residues. The CDR3 nucleotides read TGTGCCAGCACCACCAACCCCAGGGTTGGCTATGGCTACACCTTC. It yields the protein CASTTNPRVGYGYTF.

This clonotype came up a few times. The chain combines TRBV4-3 with TRBJ2-7; D not certain. CDR3 length: 15 amino acids. Looked up from germline, CDR1 is LGHNA and CDR2 is YSLEER. Trimming removed 0 bases from V and 2 bases from J, with 11 bases in between. CDR3 in amino acids: CASSQDLGRPYEQYF. Here the CDR3 DNA reads TGCGCCAGCAGCCAAGATTTGGGCAGACCCTACGAGCAGTACTTC.

The gene calls are TRBV6-5 and TRBJ1-2; the D gene is possibly TRBD1 (5 bases). This CDR3 has 13 amino acids. V gave up 1 base and J gave up 7 bases, with 10 bases separating them. CDR1 is MNHEY and CDR2 is SVGAGI in the germline V gene. CDR3 sequence reads: CASSYLQGGGYTF. CDR3 coding DNA: TGTGCCAGCAGTTACTTGCAGGGTGGTGGCTACACCTTC.

V is TRBV6-1 and J is TRBJ2-5; D is uncertain. V was trimmed by 0 bases and J by 7 bases, leaving 9 bases between them. CDR3 length: 13 amino acids. Germline loops: CDR1 MNHNS, CDR2 SASEGT. CDR3: CASSEAPGVTQYF. CDR3 in DNA: TGTGCCAGCAGTGAAGCGCCCGGTGTGACCCAGTACTTC.

The V and J genes are TRBV6-5 and TRBJ2-4; TRBD1 matches at 7 bases. Judging by the DNA end, TRBJ2-7 fits better; the J call may be wrong. The CDR3 consists of 15 residues. Germline V gene lookup returns CDR1 MNHEY and CDR2 SVGAGI. The CDR3, as DNA: TGTGCCAGCAGCCCACTGAGACAGGGAGCCTACGAGCAGTACTTC. It yields the protein CASSPLRQGAYEQYF.

The V call is TRBV9, the J call TRBJ1-1, with D tentatively TRBD1 (5 bases). CDR1 SGDLS and CDR2 YYNGEE come from the germline V gene. Trimming stripped 0 bases from V and 4 bases from J, with 7 bases between. There are 13 residues in the CDR3. The CDR3 region is CASSVDRRTEAFF. The DNA of the CDR3 is TGTGCCAGCAGCGTAGACAGGCGCACTGAAGCTTTCTTT. Drawing the rest from reference TRBV9 and TRBJ1-1, the complete variable domain is DSGVTQTPKHLITATGQRVTLRCSPRSGDLSVYWYQQSLDQGLQFLIQYYNGEERAKGNILERFSAQQFPDLHSELNLSSLELGDSALYFCASSVDRRTEAFFGQGTRLTVV.

The genes are TRBV7-2 and TRBJ1-2, with TRBD1 matching 8 bases. The CDR3 sequence is 19 residues long. Germline V gene lookup returns CDR1 SGHTA and CDR2 FQGNSA. With V trimmed by 1 base and J by 2 bases, 15 bases remained unmatched. As DNA, the CDR3 is TGTGCCAGCAGCTTAGTAGGCCGGGCAGGGGGCGCATCCAACTATGGCTACACCTTC. This gives the protein CASSLVGRAGGASNYGYTF.

The rearrangement uses TRBV5-1 and TRBJ2-4; D assignment may be TRBD1 or TRBD2 (5 bases each). The CDR3 has 14 amino acids. Germline values: CDR1 SGHRS, CDR2 YFSETQ. V was pared by 4 bases and J by 5 bases, with 13 bases between. The CDR3 nucleotides are TGCGCCAGCAGCCTCCAAGGGGACCAAAACATTCAGTACTTC. Protein product: CASSLQGDQNIQYF.

This clonotype appeared a single time. The V and J genes are TRBV11-2 and TRBJ1-2; possible D gene TRBD1, 6 bases. V shed 1 base and J shed 4 bases, with 13 bases lying between them. CDR1 is SGHAT, CDR2 FQNNGV, per germline. The CDR3 sequence is 15 residues long. CDR3 protein: CASSLVGGRSYGYTF. The DNA for the CDR3 is TGTGCCAGCAGCTTAGTAGGGGGAAGGAGCTATGGCTACACCTTC. Looking up the rest from reference TRBV11-2 and TRBJ1-2 gives the full variable domain: EAGVAQSPRYKIIEKRQSVAFWCNPISGHATLYWYQQILGQGPKLLIQFQNNGVVDDSQLPKDRFSAERLKGVDSTLKIQPAKLEDSAVYLCASSLVGGRSYGYTFGSGTRLTVV.

This clonotype was seen only once. This chain connects TRBV7-6 to TRBJ2-1; 9 nucleotides match TRBD2. The germline V gene encodes CDR1 SGHVS and CDR2 FNYEAQ. The CDR3 extends over 16 amino acids. V dropped 4 bases and J dropped 7; count of bases not matched to a gene: 11. Here the CDR3 reads CASSSPSGAPWNEQFF. The CDR3 nucleotides are TGTGCCAGCAGCTCCCCTAGCGGGGCCCCCTGGAATGAGCAGTTCTTC. The full variable domain, completed using reference TRBV7-6 and TRBJ2-1, is GAGVSQSPRYKVTKRGQDVALRCDPISGHVSLYWYRQALGQGPEFLTYFNYEAQQDKSGLPNDRFSAERPEGSISTLTIQRTEQRDSAMYRCASSSPSGAPWNEQFFGPGTRLTVL.

This clonotype has a handful of counts. The V and J genes are TRBV12-3 or TRBV12-4 and TRBJ2-1; tentatively, D is TRBD2 (7 bases). Trimming shortened V by 7 bases and J by 2 bases, and 33 bases separated the two germline ends. The CDR3 is 21 amino acids. The CDR3 reads CASNVRRGGHPHEITYNEQFF. The CDR3 coding sequence is TGTGCCAGCAATGTTAGGAGGGGGGGGCACCCCCACGAAATTACCTACAATGAGCAGTTCTTC.

V is TRBV7-2 and J is TRBJ1-2; D not resolved. This CDR3 is 14 amino acids long. CDR1 is SGHTA and CDR2 is FQGNSA in the germline V gene. V was clipped by 0 bases and J by 7 bases, with 12 bases between them. The CDR3 loop reads CASSLAAPEGGYTF. As DNA, the CDR3 is TGTGCCAGCAGCTTAGCAGCCCCCGAGGGTGGCTACACCTTC.

V and J are TRBV12-3 or TRBV12-4 and TRBJ1-5; D is possibly TRBD1 (6 bases). V lost 5 bases to trimming and J lost 2 bases, with 22 bases between them. The CDR3 extends over 18 amino acids. CDR3 amino acids: CASSHHRRGLIGNQPQHF. CDR3 coding DNA: TGTGCCAGCAGTCACCACCGCAGGGGTCTTATTGGCAATCAGCCCCAGCATTTT.

The chain uses TRBV20-1 and TRBJ2-7; 11 nucleotides match TRBD2. The J segment lost 2 bases and the V segment lost 5 bases, leaving 8 bases of the junction unmatched. This CDR3 comprises 15 residues. Looked up from germline, CDR1 is DFQATT and CDR2 is SNEGSKA (reference sequence). The DNA for the CDR3 is TGCAGTGCTGGAAATCCTAGCGGGGGGACCTACGAGCAGTACTTC. Translated, it gives CSAGNPSGGTYEQYF.

V is TRBV20-1 and J is TRBJ1-1, with 7 bases identical to TRBD1. J lost 7 bases, V lost 5 bases, and 7 bases had no gene match. Germline CDR1 DFQATT, CDR2 SNEGSKA (reference sequence). The CDR3 is 12 amino acids. In DNA, the CDR3 is TGCAGTGCTCCCGGACAGGCCCTTGAAGCTTTCTTT. This gives the protein CSAPGQALEAFF.

This chain links TRBV5-5 with TRBJ2-7; D unresolved. The CDR3 spans 13 residues. Germline V gives CDR1 SGHKS, CDR2 YYEKEE (reference sequence). Trimming stripped 0 bases from V and 3 bases from J, with 7 bases between. CDR3 protein: CASSLEQHYEQYF. The CDR3 nucleotides are TGTGCCAGCAGCTTGGAACAGCACTACGAGCAGTACTTC.

The V and J genes are TRBV7-2 and TRBJ2-7; the match to TRBD1 covers 10 bases. Trimming removed 0 bases from V and 4 bases from J; junction bases left unmatched: 3. This CDR3 is built from 15 residues. CDR1 is SGHTA and CDR2 is FQGNSA in the germline V gene. The CDR3 is CASSLAGQGRYEQYF. The CDR3 region has the DNA TGTGCCAGCAGCTTAGCGGGACAGGGGAGATACGAGCAGTACTTC. The full variable domain, completed using reference TRBV7-2 and TRBJ2-7, is GAGVSQSPSNKVTEKGKDVELRCDPISGHTALYWYRQSLGQGLEFLIYFQGNSAPDKSGLPSDRFSAERTGGSVSTLTIQRTQQEDSAVYLCASSLAGQGRYEQYFGPGTRLTVT.

This chain links TRBV5-1 with TRBJ2-7; perhaps TRBD2 as D (5 bases). Between the trimmed V and J ends, which lost 6 bases and 5 bases, there was a span of 21 bases. Germline V gene sequence: CDR1 SGHRS, CDR2 YFSETQ. The CDR3 loop spans 15 amino acids. The CDR3 loop is CASTGSRDPLNEQYF. In DNA, the CDR3 is TGCGCCAGCACCGGATCTCGGGATCCATTGAACGAGCAGTACTTC.

With regard to this clonotype: One end of the junction fails to match germline, which may point to a read error. This chain links TRBV5-1 with TRBJ1-1, with TRBD1 matching 9 bases. This CDR3 has 15 residues. Looked up from germline, CDR1 is SGHRS and CDR2 is YFSETQ. CDR3 loop: CASRLDRGGGTEAFF. DNA for the CDR3: TGCGCCAGCAGATTGGACAGGGGCGGGGGCACTGAAGCTTTCTTT.

This clonotype has more than one count but fewer than ten. The chain couples TRBV29-1 to TRBJ2-5; D may be TRBD2 (7 bases). The CDR3 sequence is 15 residues long. V lost 1 base and J lost 5, with 17 bases in between. Germline V gene data show CDR1 as SQVTM and CDR2 as ANQGSEA. Written as DNA, the CDR3 is TGCAGCGTTGAAGTTTCGCGGGGGCCGGGGGAGACCCAGTACTTC. It is translated as CSVEVSRGPGETQYF.

This clonotype was seen more than once but under ten times. The J gene is TRBJ2-5, the V gene TRBV20-1; D is possibly TRBD2 (6 bases). V was pared by 0 bases and J by 0 bases, with 8 bases between. This CDR3 has 14 amino acids. Per germline, CDR1 DFQATT and CDR2 SNEGSKA (reference sequence). The chain's CDR3 is CSARDGDYQETQYF. The CDR3 coding sequence is TGCAGTGCTAGAGATGGGGACTACCAAGAGACCCAGTACTTC.

This clonotype was seen once. The CDR3 spells CASSLARAGTYEQYF. CDR3 DNA sequence: TGTGCCAGCAGCTTAGCGAGGGCAGGGACCTACGAGCAGTACTTC. This rearrangement joins TRBV7-6 to TRBJ2-7, with D perhaps assigned TRBD1 or TRBD2 (5 bases each). Germline V CDR1 and CDR2: SGHVS, FNYEAQ. The CDR3 is made up of 15 amino acids. Trimming pared 0 bases from V and 2 bases from J, leaving 11 bases between.

The chain uses TRBV28 and TRBJ2-7, with 11 bases identical to TRBD1. Germline CDR1 MDHEN, CDR2 SYDVKM. The J segment lost 0 bases and the V segment lost 5 bases, leaving 3 bases of the junction unmatched. The CDR3 covers 15 residues. CDR3 nucleotides: TGTGCCAGCAGTCGGGACAGGGGGTTCTCCTACGAGCAGTACTTC. Protein product: CASSRDRGFSYEQYF.